The 20 T cell receptor beta chains below all came from one sample that was sequenced in a study of PD-1 blockade in classical Hodgkin lymphoma. The table came from immunoSEQ multiplex PCR; TCRdb's copy has only in-frame clones and leaves some out. This repertoire shows 20,000 to 25,000 clones, 80% found once; its top ten account for approximately 17%. Relapse was seen in all patients after autologous stem cell transplantation, and brentuximab vedotin exposure was variable. Sequenced here: peripheral blood mononuclear cells (PBMCs), sampled before the second cycle of nivolumab. All receptors come from a human donor with classical Hodgkin lymphoma.

V and J are TRBV6-1 and TRBJ2-7; TRBD2 agrees at 8 bases. From germline, CDR1 is MNHNS and CDR2 SASEGT. The ends lost 7 bases at V and 3 bases at J; junction bases unmatched: 8. The CDR3 runs 14 residues. Here the CDR3 reads CASIGAGGLYEQYF. For the CDR3, the DNA is TGTGCCAGCATTGGGGCGGGAGGTCTCTACGAGCAGTACTTC.

The chain joins TRBV18 to TRBJ2-4; 7 nucleotides line up with TRBD2. Per germline, CDR1 KGHSH and CDR2 LQKENI. With V trimmed by 8 bases and J by 6 bases, 7 bases remained unmatched. CDR3 length: 13 amino acids. The CDR3 sequence: CASAPSGLNIQYF. The CDR3 coding sequence is TGTGCCAGCGCCCCTAGCGGATTAAACATTCAGTACTTC.

V usage is TRBV18 and J usage is TRBJ1-2; 10 bases agree with TRBD1. Germline CDR1 reads KGHSH; CDR2 reads LQKENI. This CDR3 contains 14 residues. Trimming at V came to 4 bases and at J to 8 bases, leaving 7 bases not matched to a gene. CDR3 sequence reads: CASSLTGTGDGYTF. The CDR3 DNA sequence: TGTGCCAGCTCACTTACCGGGACAGGGGACGGCTACACCTTC.

This rearrangement joins TRBV6-1 to TRBJ2-7; TRBD1 aligns across 9 bases. The germline V gene encodes CDR1 MNHNS and CDR2 SASEGT. The junction had 7 bases not matched to a gene; V was cut back by 4 bases and J by 3 bases. The CDR3 spans 15 residues. CDR3 in amino acids: CASSVWDRVGYEQYF. In DNA form, the CDR3 reads TGTGCCAGCAGTGTGTGGGACAGGGTTGGCTACGAGCAGTACTTC.

This chain joins TRBV29-1 and TRBJ2-1, with D possibly TRBD1 on 5 matching bases. The CDR3 consists of 15 residues. V lost 1 base, J lost 3 bases, and 13 bases lay in between. The germline V gene has CDR1 SQVTM and CDR2 ANQGSEA. CDR3 coding DNA: TGCAGCGTTGAAGGGCTAGGGGAAAGCTACAATGAGCAGTTCTTC. Protein product: CSVEGLGESYNEQFF.

By share, this clone ranks as medium-sized. The gene calls are TRBV6-5 and TRBJ1-5; D perhaps matches TRBD1 (6 bases). Germline CDR1 MNHEY, CDR2 SVGAGI. The V end lost 6 bases, the J end lost 6 bases, and 15 bases lay between the germline ends. The CDR3 runs to 14 residues. The CDR3 bases are TGTGCCAGCAGACCTACGGGGGGGGCTCAGCCCCAGCATTTT. It specifies CASRPTGGAQPQHF.

V gene TRBV6-5 combines with J gene TRBJ1-1; 10 bases align to TRBD1. The germline gives CDR1 MNHEY, CDR2 SVGAGI. Trimming took 0 bases from V and 4 from J; bases not matched to a gene: 2. CDR3 length: 15 residues. CDR3 nucleotide sequence: TGTGCCAGCAGTTACTCGACAGGGGGCCCCACTGAAGCTTTCTTT. It encodes CASSYSTGGPTEAFF.

The CDR3 nucleotides read TGCGCCAGCAGCTTGGAGCTTTATGTGAGCACAGATACGCAGTATTTT. It yields the protein CASSLELYVSTDTQYF. This rearrangement joins TRBV5-1 to TRBJ2-3; D uncertain. CDR3 size: 16 residues. CDR1 is SGHRS, CDR2 YFSETQ, per germline. V was cut by 0 bases and J by 0 bases, with 11 bases left in between.

This clone occurred a few times. The chain is built from TRBV28 and TRBJ1-2; the D gene is possibly TRBD1 (5 bases). CDR1 and CDR2 (germline): MDHEN, SYDVKM. Trimming shortened V by 2 bases and J by 6 bases, and 19 bases separated the two germline ends. The CDR3 runs 16 residues. CDR3 DNA sequence: TGTGCCAGCAGTTTACGCCTGCCCTACGCGACAGATGGCTACACCTTC. It yields the protein CASSLRLPYATDGYTF.

The genes are TRBV2 and TRBJ1-4; D is uncertain. V was cut by 6 bases and J by 5 bases, with 10 bases left in between. CDR3 size: 13 residues. Germline CDR1 SNHLY, CDR2 FYNNEI. CDR3: CASRWADNEKLFF. As DNA, the CDR3 is TGTGCCAGCAGATGGGCAGACAATGAAAAACTGTTTTTT.

This CDR3 is CASNKLAGSYNEQFF. As DNA, the CDR3 is TGCGCCAGCAACAAATTAGCGGGCTCCTACAATGAGCAGTTCTTC. This chain links TRBV5-1 with TRBJ2-1; 7 positions match TRBD2. V lost 6 bases to trimming and J lost 0 bases; unmatched junction nucleotides: 6. Germline CDR1 and CDR2: SGHRS and YFSETQ. The CDR3 is 15 amino acids.

The chain recombines TRBV5-1 with TRBJ2-7; TRBD1 matches at 10 bases. The CDR3 totals 16 residues. CDR1 is SGHRS, CDR2 YFSETQ, per germline. The trim removed 3 bases at V and 2 bases at J, leaving 8 bases unmatched. CDR3 coding DNA: TGCGCCAGCAGCTGGGGGTCCGGGACAGGGGCCTACGAGCAGTACTTC. Amino acids: CASSWGSGTGAYEQYF.

The chain uses TRBV19 and TRBJ2-3, with 7 bases identical to TRBD2. The CDR3 loop spans 15 amino acids. Germline CDR1 reads LNHDA; CDR2 reads SQIVND (reference sequence). J gave up 5 bases and V 3 bases, and 8 bases lay outside the gene matches. This CDR3 reads CASSIRPGGGDTQYF. DNA for the CDR3: TGTGCCAGTAGTATCCGGCCGGGAGGTGGAGATACGCAGTATTTT.

The chain links TRBV6-5 to TRBJ2-5; no clear D gene. The germline V gene encodes CDR1 MNHEY and CDR2 SVGAGI. The CDR3 spans 13 residues. V was cut by 4 bases and J by 1 base, with 7 bases left in between. In DNA form, the CDR3 reads TGTGCCAGCAGTTCTAGTTTCCAAGAGACCCAGTACTTC. Protein: CASSSSFQETQYF.

This clone was detected only once. The V and J genes are TRBV30 and TRBJ2-2, with D perhaps TRBD1 or TRBD2 (5 bases each). The V end was cut by 7 bases, the J end by 7 bases, with 16 bases between. There are 13 residues in the CDR3. Looked up from germline, CDR1 is GTSNPN and CDR2 is SVGIG (reference sequence). CDR3: CALRRGAVGELFF. In DNA, the CDR3 is TGTGCCTTGAGGAGAGGGGCGGTCGGGGAGCTGTTTTTT.

This clone was observed a single time. V usage is TRBV19 and J usage is TRBJ2-5; perhaps TRBD2 as D (5 bases). The germline CDR1 and CDR2 sequences are LNHDA and SQIVND (reference sequence). CDR3 length: 13 amino acids. Trimming left V 2 bases short and J 5 bases short, with 9 bases between. This CDR3 reads CASSITGYETQYF. DNA for the CDR3: TGTGCCAGTAGTATAACGGGGTACGAGACCCAGTACTTC.

This chain joins TRBV10-3 and TRBJ2-7, with D perhaps TRBD1 or TRBD2 (5 bases each). Germline V CDR1 and CDR2: ENHRY, SYGVKD. V was clipped by 5 bases and J by 0 bases, with 14 bases between them. The CDR3 has 15 amino acids. The chain's CDR3 is CAISNPGTDSYEQYF. CDR3 nucleotide sequence: TGTGCCATCAGTAACCCCGGGACCGACTCCTACGAGCAGTACTTC.

CDR3 loop: CASSLSRAILTDTQYF. CDR3 DNA: TGTGCCAGCAGCTTAAGCAGGGCCATACTCACAGATACGCAGTATTTT. This chain uses TRBV13 with TRBJ2-3; D possibly corresponds to TRBD1 (5 bases). The CDR3 consists of 16 residues. V was shortened by 2 bases and J by 2 bases, with 14 bases between the two germline ends. Per germline, CDR1 PRHDT and CDR2 FYEKMQ (reference sequence).

The chain is built from TRBV9 and TRBJ2-1, with a tentative D call TRBD2 (6 bases). V shed 4 bases and J shed 2 bases, with 16 bases lying between them. Germline V gives CDR1 SGDLS, CDR2 YYNGEE. This CDR3 spans 16 amino acids. The CDR3 sequence is CASSSSQRVAYNEQFF. As DNA, the CDR3 is TGTGCCAGCAGCTCTTCTCAGCGGGTCGCCTACAATGAGCAGTTCTTC. The full variable domain, its missing parts supplied by reference TRBV9 and TRBJ2-1, is DSGVTQTPKHLITATGQRVTLRCSPRSGDLSVYWYQQSLDQGLQFLIQYYNGEERAKGNILERFSAQQFPDLHSELNLSSLELGDSALYFCASSSSQRVAYNEQFFGPGTRLTVL.

The J gene is TRBJ2-1, the V gene TRBV7-9, with D perhaps matching TRBD1 (6 bases). The V gene's germline CDR1 is SEHNR and CDR2 FQNEAQ (reference sequence). The ends were cut back, 5 bases at V and 5 bases at J, with 16 bases in the middle. The CDR3 spans 15 residues. The DNA of the CDR3 is TGTGCCAGCAGCCACAGGGCATTTACGAACAATGAGCAGTTCTTC. Protein product: CASSHRAFTNNEQFF.